The present TCR beta chain was sequenced within a study of blood T cell repertoires in COVID-19 (dated by TCRdb to the early 2020s). Study-level background: The collaborator samples originated in the United States, Italy and Spain and spanned the acute and convalescent phases of COVID-19. The prospective study material was composed of cDNA or gDNA derived from T cells, B-cell-depleted T cells, or PBMCs. Where HLA class I and class II types were available, the types were taken from metadata supplied by the sample provider, not from assay-based typing. Samples were obtained from the ongoing ImmuneRACE study (first 160 participants) and from about 1,300 subjects provided by 6 global collaborators. A freely available public database, intended as a resource for researchers studying the immune response to SARS-CoV-2, is where the repertoires were released. The dataset comprised deeply sampled blood TCRbeta repertoires from subjects exposed to, actively infected with, or recovered from COVID-19. A de-identified subject ID, COVID-19 status, age in years and sex were almost always included in the sample metadata.

The immunoSEQ Assay, a bias-controlled multiplex PCR, was used to amplify TCRbeta CDR3 regions from genomic DNA. On the study's bioinformatics: Within the assay, amplification of reference gene primers was used to estimate how many nucleated cells each sample contained. Sequence reads were collapsed and filtered to measure the absolute abundance of every unique TCRbeta CDR3 rearrangement. For each sample, productive Simpson clonality was calculated as the square root of Simpson's diversity index over productive rearrangements. TCRdb stores this immuneACCESS table with in-frame sequences only. Part of the clones is absent; in the studies checked, under half of the shortfall reflects unresolved V genes, and no reason is known for the rest. V and J calls and clone size are given by that table; D and trimming were obtained from the DNA. A total of approximately 450,000 clones appear in this sample, approximately 90% of them only once. The top ten hold around 4.4% of the sample.

Summary of the overall study and its limitations: The quantity of clinical and demographic metadata differed by source and by participant and was supplied without curation.

A remark on this clone: Its target antigen remains unknown. Base qualities are not provided; no much larger clone lies one nucleotide away.

V is cut back by 0 bases and J by 4 bases, with 9 bases in the junction unmatched. The CDR1 and CDR2 encoded by the germline V gene are KGHDR and SFDVKD. The CDR3 runs 18 amino acids, cysteine and phenylalanine included. Only CDR3 DNA is held: 54 bases, read in frame from base 1. The collaborating institutions used their own protocols to collect whole blood in K2EDTA tubes. For TCRbeta analysis, collaborator samples were shipped as frozen whole blood, as isolated PBMCs, or as DNA extracted from either sample type. Sequenced sample: peripheral blood. The receptor comes from a woman in her 30s with acute or convalescent COVID-19. The chain is encoded by TRBV24-1 joined to TRBJ2-3; 10 bases in between match TRBD1. The CDR3 amino acid sequence is: CATSDLAGGTGVADTQYF. The DNA sequence reads TGTGCCACCAGTGATTTGGCCGGTGGGACAGGGGTGGCAGATACGCAGTATTTT.